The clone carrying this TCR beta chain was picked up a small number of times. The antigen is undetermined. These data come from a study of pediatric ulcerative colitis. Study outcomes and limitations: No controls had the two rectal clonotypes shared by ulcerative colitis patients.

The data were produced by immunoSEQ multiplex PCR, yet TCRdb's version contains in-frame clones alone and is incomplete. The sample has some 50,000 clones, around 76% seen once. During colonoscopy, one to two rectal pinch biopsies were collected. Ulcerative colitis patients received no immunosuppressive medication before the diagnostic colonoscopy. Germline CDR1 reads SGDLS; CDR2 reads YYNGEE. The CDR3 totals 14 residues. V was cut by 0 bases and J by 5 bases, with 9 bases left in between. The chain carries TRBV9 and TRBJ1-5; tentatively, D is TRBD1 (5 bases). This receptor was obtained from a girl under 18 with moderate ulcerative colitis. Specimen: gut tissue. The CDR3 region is CASSVGDGDQPQHF. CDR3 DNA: TGTGCCAGCAGCGTAGGGGACGGGGATCAGCCCCAGCATTTT.